The clone carrying this T cell receptor (beta chain) was picked up one time. Its specificity is unknown. This entry is derived from a study of OX40 agonist ivuxolimab in advanced cancers. For the study at large: Among those treated, three patients had partial responses, one with hepatocellular carcinoma and two with cutaneous melanoma. The study, taken as a whole, reports: Averaging showed that CD8+ T cells had more expanded clones than CD4+ did. It was not determined which antigens were specifically recognized by the peripheral T cells that had undergone clonal expansion.

Sampled blood was obtained at baseline, cycle 4 day 1, and cycle 7 day 1. Repertoires were generated with immunoSEQ multiplex PCR, while TCRdb's copy carries only in-frame clones and drops some. The sample includes roughly 80,000 clones, roughly 90% of them seen just once. The sequenced sample was CD4+ or CD8+ T cells sorted from blood, obtained in a trial of the OX40 agonist ivuxolimab. This sequence originates from an adult with an advanced solid tumor such as melanoma, head and neck, liver or kidney cancer.

The CDR3 is CASSERTSGSPEQFF. The CDR3 DNA follows: TGTGCCAGCAGTGAGAGGACTAGCGGGAGCCCTGAGCAGTTCTTC. The chain employs TRBV2 and TRBJ2-1; 13 bases are shared with TRBD2. Trimming took 3 bases from V and 9 from J; bases not matched to a gene: 5. The CDR3 covers 15 residues. Germline assignment: CDR1 SNHLY and CDR2 FYNNEI.